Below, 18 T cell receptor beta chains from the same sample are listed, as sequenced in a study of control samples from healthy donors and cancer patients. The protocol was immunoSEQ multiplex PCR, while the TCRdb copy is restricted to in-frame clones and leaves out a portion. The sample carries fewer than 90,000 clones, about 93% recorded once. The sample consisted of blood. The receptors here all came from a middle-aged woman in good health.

CDR3 sequence: CASSSPFGYGYTF. CDR3 DNA: TGTGCCAGCAGTTCCCCTTTTGGCTATGGCTACACCTTC. This chain links TRBV6-5 with TRBJ1-2, with D uncertain. The CDR3 is made up of 13 amino acids. Trimming cost V 4 bases and J 4 bases, with 10 bases left between them. Germline CDR1 is MNHEY and CDR2 is SVGAGI.

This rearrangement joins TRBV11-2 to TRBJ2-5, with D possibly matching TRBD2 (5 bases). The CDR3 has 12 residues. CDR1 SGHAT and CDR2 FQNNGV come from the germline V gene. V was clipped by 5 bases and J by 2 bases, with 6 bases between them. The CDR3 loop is CASSRGQETQYF. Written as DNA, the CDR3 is TGTGCCAGCAGCCGGGGACAAGAGACCCAGTACTTC.

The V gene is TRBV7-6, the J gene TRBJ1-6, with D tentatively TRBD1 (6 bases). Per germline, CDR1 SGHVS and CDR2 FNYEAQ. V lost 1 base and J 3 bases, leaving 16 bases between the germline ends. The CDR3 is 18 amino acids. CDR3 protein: CASSLVLDRTYYNSPLHF. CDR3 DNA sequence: TGTGCCAGCAGCTTAGTTTTAGACAGGACGTACTATAATTCACCCCTCCACTTT.

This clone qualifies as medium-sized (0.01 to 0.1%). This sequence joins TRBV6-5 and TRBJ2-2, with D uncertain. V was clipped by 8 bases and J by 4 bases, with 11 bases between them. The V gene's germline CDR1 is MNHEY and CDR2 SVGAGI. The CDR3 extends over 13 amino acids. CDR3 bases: TGTGCCAGCGGTCGTCATGCCACCGGGGAGCTGTTTTTT. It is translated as CASGRHATGELFF.

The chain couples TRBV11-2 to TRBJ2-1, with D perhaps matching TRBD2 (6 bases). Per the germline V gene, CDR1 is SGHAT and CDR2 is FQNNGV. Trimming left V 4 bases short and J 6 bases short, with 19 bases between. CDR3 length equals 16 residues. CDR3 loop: CASSSPGLSPGNEQFF. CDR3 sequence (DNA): TGTGCCAGCAGCTCCCCGGGACTCTCTCCGGGCAATGAGCAGTTCTTC.

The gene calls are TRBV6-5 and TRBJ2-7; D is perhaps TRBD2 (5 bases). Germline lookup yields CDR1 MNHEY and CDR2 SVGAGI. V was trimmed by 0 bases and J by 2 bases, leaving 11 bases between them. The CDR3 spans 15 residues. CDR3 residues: CASSYSMDGAYEQYF. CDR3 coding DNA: TGTGCCAGCAGTTACTCGATGGACGGGGCCTACGAGCAGTACTTC.

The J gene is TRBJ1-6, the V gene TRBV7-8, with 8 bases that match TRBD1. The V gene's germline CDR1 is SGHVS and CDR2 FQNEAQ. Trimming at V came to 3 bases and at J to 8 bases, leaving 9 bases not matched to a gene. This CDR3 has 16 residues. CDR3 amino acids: CASSFAIGQGYSPLHF. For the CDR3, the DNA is TGTGCCAGCAGCTTTGCCATCGGACAGGGATATTCACCCCTCCACTTT.

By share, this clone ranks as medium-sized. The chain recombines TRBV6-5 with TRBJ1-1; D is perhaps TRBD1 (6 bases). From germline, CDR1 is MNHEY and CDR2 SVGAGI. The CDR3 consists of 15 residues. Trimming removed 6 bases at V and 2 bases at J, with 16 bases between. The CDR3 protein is CASRQKGGLNTEAFF. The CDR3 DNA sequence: TGTGCCAGCAGACAGAAGGGGGGTCTCAACACTGAAGCTTTCTTT.

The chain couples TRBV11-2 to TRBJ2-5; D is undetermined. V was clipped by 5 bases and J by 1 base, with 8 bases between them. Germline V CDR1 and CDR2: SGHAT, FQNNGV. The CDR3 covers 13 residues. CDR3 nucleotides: TGTGCCAGCAGCACCGGGCTCCAAGAGACCCAGTACTTC. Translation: CASSTGLQETQYF.

The CDR3 region has the DNA TGTGCCAGCGCCTGGGGACAGGGTTACGAGCAGTACTTC. Its protein product is CASAWGQGYEQYF. The genes are TRBV27 and TRBJ2-7; TRBD1 matches 9 bases. The germline V gene encodes CDR1 MNHEY and CDR2 SMNVEV (reference sequence). J gave up 4 bases and V 8 bases, and 6 bases lay outside the gene matches. The CDR3 runs to 13 residues.

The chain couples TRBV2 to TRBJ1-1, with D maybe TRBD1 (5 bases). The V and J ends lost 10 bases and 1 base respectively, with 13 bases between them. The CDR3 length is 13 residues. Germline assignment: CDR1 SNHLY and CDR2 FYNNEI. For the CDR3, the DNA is TGTGCCACTTCCAGGGAGGAGAACACTGAAGCTTTCTTT. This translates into CATSREENTEAFF.

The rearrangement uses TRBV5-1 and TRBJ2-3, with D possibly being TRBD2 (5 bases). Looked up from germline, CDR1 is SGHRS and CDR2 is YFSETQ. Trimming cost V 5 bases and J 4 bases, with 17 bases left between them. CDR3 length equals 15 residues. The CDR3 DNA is TGCGCCAGCAGGGTAGGGAGCTTCTGGGCAGATACGCAGTATTTT. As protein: CASRVGSFWADTQYF.

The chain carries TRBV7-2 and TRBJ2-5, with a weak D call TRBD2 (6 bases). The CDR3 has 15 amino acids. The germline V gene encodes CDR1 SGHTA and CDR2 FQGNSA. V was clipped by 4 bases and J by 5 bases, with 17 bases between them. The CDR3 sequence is CASSSRPGVWETQYF. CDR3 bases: TGTGCCAGCAGCTCCAGGCCGGGAGTGTGGGAGACCCAGTACTTC.

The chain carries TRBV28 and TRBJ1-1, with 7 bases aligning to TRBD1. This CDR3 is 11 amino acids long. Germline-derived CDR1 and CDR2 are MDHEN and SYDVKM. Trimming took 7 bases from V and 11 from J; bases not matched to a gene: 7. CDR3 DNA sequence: TGTGCCAGCATAAACAGGGGAGGGGCTTTCTTT. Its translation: CASINRGGAFF.

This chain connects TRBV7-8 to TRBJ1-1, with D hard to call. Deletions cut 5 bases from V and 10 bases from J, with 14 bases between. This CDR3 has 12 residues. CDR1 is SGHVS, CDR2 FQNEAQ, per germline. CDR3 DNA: TGTGCCAGCAGCCCCGCCACCGACCGAGCTTTCTTT. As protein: CASSPATDRAFF.

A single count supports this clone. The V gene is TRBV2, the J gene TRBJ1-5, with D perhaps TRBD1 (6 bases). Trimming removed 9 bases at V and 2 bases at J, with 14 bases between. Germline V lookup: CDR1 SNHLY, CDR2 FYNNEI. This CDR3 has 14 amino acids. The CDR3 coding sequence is TGTGCCAGGTCAGGGGTGGGTGGCAATCAGCCCCAGCATTTT. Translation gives CARSGVGGNQPQHF.

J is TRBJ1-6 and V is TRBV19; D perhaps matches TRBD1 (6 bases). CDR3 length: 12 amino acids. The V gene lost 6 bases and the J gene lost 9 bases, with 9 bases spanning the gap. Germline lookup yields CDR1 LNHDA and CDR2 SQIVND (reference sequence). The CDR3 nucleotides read TGTGCCAGTAGATTAGGGGGTTCACCCCTCCACTTT. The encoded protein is CASRLGGSPLHF.

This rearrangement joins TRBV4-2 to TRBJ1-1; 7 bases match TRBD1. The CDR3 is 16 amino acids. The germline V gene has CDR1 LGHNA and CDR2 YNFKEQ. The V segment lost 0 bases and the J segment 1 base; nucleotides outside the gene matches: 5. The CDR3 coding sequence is TGTGCCAGCAGCCAAGATTTGACAGGGTGGAACACTGAAGCTTTCTTT. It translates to CASSQDLTGWNTEAFF.